The clone carrying this T cell receptor beta chain was seen many times. The data derive from a study of T cells in Graves' hyperthyroidism and ophthalmopathy. The TCR beta CDR3 regions underwent amplification using RNA transcripts as the source. The HTBI primer set was used in a first-round RT-PCR of the TCR CDR3. MiXCR was run by TCRdb on the multiplex PCR reads, yielding one entry per CDR3 protein. The table lists 220,000 or so distinct CDR3 sequences, roughly 15% of them singletons. CDR1 is SGHRS, CDR2 YFSETQ, per germline. The ends were cut back, 2 bases at V and 6 bases at J, with 8 bases in the middle. There are 12 residues in the CDR3.

The V and J genes are TRBV5-1 and TRBJ1-2; D unclear. The material sequenced was blood. This TCR came from a woman under 30 with Graves' ophthalmopathy. CDR3 nucleotides: TGCGCCAGCAGCTTTGGCCAGGATGGCTACACCTTC. Translated: CASSFGQDGYTF. Filled out from reference TRBV5-1 and TRBJ1-2, the complete variable domain reads KAGVTQTPRYLIKTRGQQVTLSCSPISGHRSVSWYQQTPGQGLQFLFEYFSETQRNKGNFPGRFSGRQFSNSRSEMNVSTLELGDSALYLCASSFGQDGYTFGSGTRLTVV.